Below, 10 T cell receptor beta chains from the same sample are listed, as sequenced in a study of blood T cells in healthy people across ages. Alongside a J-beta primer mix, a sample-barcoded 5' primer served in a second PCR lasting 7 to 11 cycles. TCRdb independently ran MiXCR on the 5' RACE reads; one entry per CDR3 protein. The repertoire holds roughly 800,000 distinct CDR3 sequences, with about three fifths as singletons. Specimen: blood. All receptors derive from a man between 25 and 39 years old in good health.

DNA for the CDR3: TGTGCCAGCAGCGCCCAAGCGGGCTCCTACGAGCAGTACTTC. This translates into CASSAQAGSYEQYF. V and J are TRBV7-2 and TRBJ2-7; perhaps TRBD2 as D (6 bases). Trimming took off 5 bases at V and 0 bases at J, with 11 bases between the two ends. The CDR3 is made up of 14 amino acids. CDR1 is SGHTA, CDR2 FQGNSA, per germline.

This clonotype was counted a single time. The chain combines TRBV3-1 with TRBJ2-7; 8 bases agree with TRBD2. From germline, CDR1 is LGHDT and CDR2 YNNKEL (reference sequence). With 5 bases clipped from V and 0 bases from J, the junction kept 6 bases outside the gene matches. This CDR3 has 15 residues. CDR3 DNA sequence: TGTGCCAGCAGCATTAGCGGGACCTTCTCCTACGAGCAGTACTTC. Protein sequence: CASSISGTFSYEQYF.

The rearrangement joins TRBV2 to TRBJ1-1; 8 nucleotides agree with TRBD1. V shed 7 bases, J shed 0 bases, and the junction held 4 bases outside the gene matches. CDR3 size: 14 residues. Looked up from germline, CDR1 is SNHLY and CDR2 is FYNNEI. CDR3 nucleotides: TGTGCCAGCACCCGGACAGGGATGAACACTGAAGCTTTCTTT. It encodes CASTRTGMNTEAFF.

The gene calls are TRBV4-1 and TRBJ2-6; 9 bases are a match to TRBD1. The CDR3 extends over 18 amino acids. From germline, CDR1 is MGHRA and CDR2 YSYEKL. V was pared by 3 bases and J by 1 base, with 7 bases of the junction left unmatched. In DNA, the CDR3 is TGCGCCAGCAGCCATACAGGGGGCGCAGTTTCTGGGGCCAACGTCCTGACTTTC. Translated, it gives CASSHTGGAVSGANVLTF.

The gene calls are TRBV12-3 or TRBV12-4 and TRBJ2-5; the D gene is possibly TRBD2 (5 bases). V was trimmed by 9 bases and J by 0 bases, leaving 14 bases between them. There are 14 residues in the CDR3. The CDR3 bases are TGTGCCAGGGTCCGGGGTTTTTACCAAGAGACCCAGTACTTC. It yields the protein CARVRGFYQETQYF.

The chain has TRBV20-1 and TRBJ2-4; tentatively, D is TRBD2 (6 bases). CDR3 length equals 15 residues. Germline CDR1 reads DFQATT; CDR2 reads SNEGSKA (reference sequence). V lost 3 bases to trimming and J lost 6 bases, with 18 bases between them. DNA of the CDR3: TGCAGTGCTAGTGGGGGTGGGGGGAAGACAAACATTCAGTACTTC. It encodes CSASGGGGKTNIQYF.

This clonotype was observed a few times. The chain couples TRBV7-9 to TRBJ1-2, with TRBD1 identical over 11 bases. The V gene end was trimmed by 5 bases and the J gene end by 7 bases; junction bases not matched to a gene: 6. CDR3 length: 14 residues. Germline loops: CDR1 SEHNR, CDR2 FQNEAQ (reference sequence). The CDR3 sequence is CASSPTDRGPGYTF. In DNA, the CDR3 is TGTGCCAGCAGCCCCACGGACAGGGGGCCTGGCTACACCTTC.

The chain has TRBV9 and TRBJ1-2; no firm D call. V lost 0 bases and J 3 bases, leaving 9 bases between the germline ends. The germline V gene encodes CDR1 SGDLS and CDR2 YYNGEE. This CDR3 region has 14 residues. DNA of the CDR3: TGTGCCAGCAGCGTAGTGCCCTCGGACTATGGCTACACCTTC. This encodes CASSVVPSDYGYTF.

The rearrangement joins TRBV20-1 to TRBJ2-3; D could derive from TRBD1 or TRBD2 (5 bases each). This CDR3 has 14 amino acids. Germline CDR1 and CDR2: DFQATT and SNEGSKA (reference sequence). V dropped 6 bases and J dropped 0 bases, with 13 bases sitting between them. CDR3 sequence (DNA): TGCAGTGCCGTGAGGGGCTCTAGCACAGATACGCAGTATTTT. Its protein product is CSAVRGSSTDTQYF.

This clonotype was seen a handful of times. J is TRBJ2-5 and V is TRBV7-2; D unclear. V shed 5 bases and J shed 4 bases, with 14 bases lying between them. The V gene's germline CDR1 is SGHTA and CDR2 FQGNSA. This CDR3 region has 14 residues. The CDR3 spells CASSPTSIPETQYF. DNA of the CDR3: TGTGCCAGCAGCCCTACGTCCATCCCAGAGACCCAGTACTTC. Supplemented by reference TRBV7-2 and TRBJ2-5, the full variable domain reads GAGVSQSPSNKVTEKGKDVELRCDPISGHTALYWYRQSLGQGLEFLIYFQGNSAPDKSGLPSDRFSAERTGGSVSTLTIQRTQQEDSAVYLCASSPTSIPETQYFGPGTRLLVL.